This T cell receptor beta chain emerged from a study of blood T cells in healthy people across ages. CDR3 size: 17 residues. About this clonotype: Its antigen is as yet unknown. One base away lies a much larger clone, so this may be a sequencing read error.

Study results and limitations: Naive T cell percentage and TCR beta diversity correlated strongly.

Per individual sample, total RNA of at least 5 micrograms was extracted. Sample-barcoded 5' priming and a J-beta primer mix drove a second PCR of 7 to 11 cycles. From each sample, at least 2.5 million paired-end reads containing CDR3 were obtained. Using its own MiXCR run on the 5' RACE reads, TCRdb lists one record per CDR3 protein. The table has about 780,000 distinct CDR3 sequences, more than 35% seen once. V is TRBV21-1 and J is TRBJ2-7; the table's D gene call, TRBD2, was not cross checked with the DNA. TRBV21-1 is a pseudogene locus. Sequenced: blood. This receptor was taken from an elderly man in good health. The CDR3 protein is CASIQNRDLIGSYEQYF. The CDR3 coding sequence is TGTGCCAGCATCCAGAACCGGGATCTAATAGGCTCCTACGAGCAGTACTTC.